A selection of T cell receptor beta chains follows, all from one sample in a study of preoperative IRX-2 immunotherapy in early breast cancer. This table comes from immunoSEQ multiplex PCR, and its TCRdb copy is limited to in-frame clones, with some not included. This table holds about 62,000 clones, 94% found once. The sample was gathered from a patient treated with IRX-2 immunotherapy. The receptors shown here come from a human donor with breast cancer. Both conserved end residues are trimmed from each CDR3. Each record gives: D gene, V gene, J gene, CDR3 protein. The D gene is left open where the match is weak.

D: .
V: TRBV9
J: TRBJ1-4
CDR3: ASSVGAGWREKLF

D: .
V: TRBV7-2
J: TRBJ2-1
CDR3: ASSLERSWSYNEQF

D: .
V: TRBV5-5
J: TRBJ2-1
CDR3: ASSLRGGGDEQF

D: .
V: TRBV28
J: TRBJ2-7
CDR3: ASSIIDGVSEQY

D: .
V: TRBV7-8
J: TRBJ2-4
CDR3: ASSSRPGDIQY

D: .
V: TRBV28
J: TRBJ2-1
CDR3: ASRDPGSEQF

D: .
V: TRBV30
J: TRBJ2-7
CDR3: ALGIRPEQY

D: TRBD2
V: TRBV29-1
J: TRBJ2-5
CDR3: SVGGGRGETQY

D: TRBD1
V: TRBV11-1
J: TRBJ1-3
CDR3: ASSSDRVLGNTIY

D: .
V: TRBV9
J: TRBJ2-7
CDR3: ASSVSWGGTYEQY

D: .
V: TRBV19
J: TRBJ1-4
CDR3: ASRRRTANEKLF

D: .
V: TRBV10-2
J: TRBJ2-7
CDR3: ASSDPGPRREQY

D: .
V: TRBV12-5
J: TRBJ1-1
CDR3: ASGLNPTGRNTEAF

D: .
V: TRBV6-5
J: TRBJ2-2
CDR3: ASARNDANTGELF

D: TRBD1
V: TRBV18
J: TRBJ2-2
CDR3: ASSPRTGQDTGELF

D: TRBD2
V: TRBV28
J: TRBJ2-5
CDR3: ASRTTSGRVAKTQY

D: .
V: TRBV5-3
J: TRBJ1-4
CDR3: ARRQGMAVGENATNEKLF

D: TRBD1
V: TRBV25-1
J: TRBJ1-2
CDR3: ASSRQGANYGYT

D: TRBD1
V: TRBV5-1
J: TRBJ2-3
CDR3: ASSFWDRGSDTQY

D: .
V: TRBV19
J: TRBJ2-5
CDR3: ASSRGGDRQETQY

D: .
V: TRBV20-1
J: TRBJ1-5
CDR3: SALGNQPQH

D: .
V: TRBV19
J: TRBJ2-5
CDR3: ASSIDLRGPVTQY

D: TRBD1
V: TRBV19
J: TRBJ1-4
CDR3: ASSIWATGRNEKLF

D: TRBD2
V: TRBV29-1
J: TRBJ2-1
CDR3: SVDGTSGFSYNEQF

D: TRBD2
V: TRBV19
J: TRBJ2-3
CDR3: ASKQAGGPVADTQY

D: .
V: TRBV2
J: TRBJ1-2
CDR3: ASSDKPLDGYT

D: .
V: TRBV4-1
J: TRBJ2-1
CDR3: ASSSTLDSYNEQF

D: .
V: TRBV25-1
J: TRBJ1-2
CDR3: ASTSPGTIGGYT

D: .
V: TRBV7-2
J: TRBJ1-2
CDR3: ASSARGAPNYGYT

D: .
V: TRBV5-1
J: TRBJ1-1
CDR3: ASSNQGNTEAF

D: .
V: TRBV6-6
J: TRBJ2-5
CDR3: ASSYSATLRETQY

D: .
V: TRBV18
J: TRBJ2-7
CDR3: ASSDQGIAYEQY

D: .
V: TRBV6-4
J: TRBJ1-6
CDR3: ASSEEGTQNSPLH

D: .
V: TRBV7-2
J: TRBJ2-2
CDR3: ASRPLSNTGELF

D: .
V: TRBV4-2
J: TRBJ2-1
CDR3: ASSQERSSGYNEQF

D: .
V: TRBV5-1
J: TRBJ1-1
CDR3: ASSLAGSGMNTEAF

D: .
V: TRBV18
J: TRBJ2-5
CDR3: ASSPYVRGLGETQY

D: .
V: TRBV5-4
J: TRBJ1-4
CDR3: ASSTPGATNEKLF

D: .
V: TRBV7-6
J: TRBJ2-5
CDR3: ASSHRETQY

D: TRBD1
V: TRBV7-9
J: TRBJ2-3
CDR3: ASSSTGGETSTDTQY

D: .
V: TRBV11-2
J: TRBJ2-5
CDR3: ASSLAGATMETQY

D: .
V: TRBV6-5
J: TRBJ2-7
CDR3: ASSYSTGSIFYEQY